This TCR beta chain was recorded in a study of beta chain features in type 1 diabetes. Study-level points and caveats: Highly expressing activated T cells could be over-counted with a cDNA template. All four CD4+ subsets of Type 1 diabetes patients contained TCRB CDR3s that were moderately but significantly shorter.

CD45RO/CCR7/CD25/CD127/CD95/CD27 staining was used to isolate CD4+ naive, central memory, regulatory and stem cell-like memory cells by sorting. Reverse transcription of all isolated RNA meant that expressed TCRB transcripts were sequenced. Some 4 million reads on average were seen across naive, central memory and regulatory T cell samples. Assay: immunoSEQ multiplex PCR; the TCRdb copy retains only in-frame clones and omits some. The profile shows 640,000 or so clones, roughly an eighth of them singletons. Germline-derived CDR1 and CDR2 are KGHSH and LQKENI. The CDR3 consists of 16 residues. A note on this clone: What it binds is unknown. One end of the junction is discordant with germline, which a read error may explain.

The clonotype comes from a man aged 18 to 30 with type 1 diabetes. The chain has TRBV18 and TRBJ1-6, with 7 bases that match TRBD1. The sample was naive CD4+ T cells from blood. CDR3 residues: CASSPRQGGYNSPLHF. The CDR3 DNA follows: TGTGCCAGCTCCCCACGGCAGGGGGGGTATAATTCACCCCTCCACTTT.